The 7 T cell receptor beta chains below come from one sample, sequenced in a study of OX40 agonist ivuxolimab in advanced cancers. Library preparation was by the immunoSEQ multiplex PCR assay. TCRdb carries this immuneACCESS record with in-frame sequences only. Its versions omit some clonotypes, under half of them owing to an unresolved V gene in the studies checked, with the rest unexplained. In all, the sample holds some 50,000 clones, and 75% to 85% of those were seen once. The ten largest clones capture 0.6% to 0.8% of the sample. This specimen was CD4+ or CD8+ T cells sorted from blood, taken in a trial of the OX40 agonist ivuxolimab. The receptors originated from an adult with an advanced solid tumor such as melanoma, head and neck, liver or kidney cancer.

The rearrangement links TRBV2 to TRBJ1-1; TRBD1 aligns across 7 bases. Germline V gene lookup returns CDR1 SNHLY and CDR2 FYNNEI. Trimming at V came to 6 bases and at J to 1 base, leaving 17 bases not matched to a gene. The CDR3 is 18 residues long. In DNA, the CDR3 is TGTGCCAGCAGGGGAGGGATAAACAGGGGTAAACCGAACACTGAAGCTTTCTTT. It is translated as CASRGGINRGKPNTEAFF.

This clone was detected only once. This rearrangement joins TRBV6-1 to TRBJ2-1, with TRBD1 as a possible D gene (6 bases). The CDR3 spans 11 residues. The V gene lost 6 bases and the J gene lost 7 bases, with 7 bases spanning the gap. Germline CDR1 MNHNS, CDR2 SASEGT. DNA of the CDR3: TGTGCCAGCAGCAGGGGAAATGAGCAGTTCTTC. Its protein product is CASSRGNEQFF.

This sequence joins TRBV11-3 and TRBJ2-7; maybe TRBD2 (6 bases). CDR1 SGHNT and CDR2 YENEEA come from the germline V gene. Trimming took off 5 bases at V and 7 bases at J, with 18 bases between the two ends. This CDR3 comprises 14 residues. DNA for the CDR3: TGTGCCAGCAGCCTAAGCACCGGGAGTGGGGAGCAGTACTTC. Translating gives CASSLSTGSGEQYF. Variable domain in full (rest from reference TRBV11-3 and TRBJ2-7): EAGVVQSPRYKIIEKKQPVAFWCNPISGHNTLYWYLQNLGQGPELLIRYENEEAVDDSQLPKDRFSAERLKGVDSTLKIQPAELGDSAVYLCASSLSTGSGEQYFGPGTRLTVT.

The chain couples TRBV7-2 to TRBJ2-5; possibly TRBD1 for D (7 bases). Germline V CDR1 and CDR2: SGHTA, FQGNSA. V lost 1 base to trimming and J lost 7 bases, with 10 bases between them. The CDR3 is 13 residues long. This CDR3 is CASSLDQGGTQYF. In nucleotides, the CDR3 is TGTGCCAGCAGCTTAGATCAGGGGGGGACCCAGTACTTC.

The chain recombines TRBV18 with TRBJ1-4; D is undetermined. The germline gives CDR1 KGHSH, CDR2 LQKENI. The CDR3 covers 14 residues. The V and J ends lost 2 bases and 8 bases respectively, with 12 bases between them. CDR3 DNA sequence: TGTGCCAGCTCACCAGGATGGAGTGGGGAAAAACTGTTTTTT. Protein: CASSPGWSGEKLFF.

The chain has TRBV30 and TRBJ2-2; D is perhaps TRBD1 (6 bases). This CDR3 is 15 amino acids long. Germline V gives CDR1 GTSNPN, CDR2 SVGIG (reference sequence). V gave up 5 bases and J gave up 4 bases, with 17 bases separating them. The CDR3 DNA is TGTGCCTGGTTCAGGGAGAGGGGGTCCACCGGGGAGCTGTTTTTT. This encodes CAWFRERGSTGELFF.

Details on this clone: A single base is all that separates this from a far larger clone, so a read error is likely. This chain joins TRBV6-5 and TRBJ1-6; TRBD1 agrees at 7 bases. This CDR3 is built from 14 residues. Germline-derived CDR1 and CDR2 are MNHEY and SVGAGI. With V trimmed by 7 bases and J by 5 bases, 5 bases remained unmatched. The CDR3 sequence: CASTPTGNNSPLHF. The CDR3, as DNA: TGTGCCAGCACCCCGACAGGGAATAATTCACCCCTCCACTTT.